The 24 T cell receptor beta chains below all came from one sample that was sequenced in a study of T cell changes during pregnancy in multiple sclerosis. Assay used: immunoSEQ multiplex PCR; TCRdb lists only in-frame clones, some missing. Of under 60,000 clones in the sample, around 92% were seen once. The sample consisted of CD4+ T cells from peripheral blood mononuclear cells, taken after pregnancy. The source is a female donor with multiple sclerosis, enrolled in a pregnancy study.

This chain uses TRBV6-5 with TRBJ1-6; TRBD1 agrees at 9 bases. This CDR3 is built from 14 residues. CDR1 is MNHEY and CDR2 is SVGAGI in the germline V gene. Trimming took 6 bases from V and 7 from J; bases not matched to a gene: 4. CDR3 nucleotide sequence: TGTGCCAGCAGGGGGACAGGGTTAAATTCACCCCTCCACTTT. Protein: CASRGTGLNSPLHF.

The chain joins TRBV21-1 to TRBJ2-2; the table calls TRBD1, which could not be checked here. TRBV21-1 is designated a pseudogene. The CDR3 length is 14 residues. The DNA of the CDR3 is TGTGCCAGCAGCAAAGTTGCAGACACCGGGGAGCTGTTTTTT. This sequence encodes CASSKVADTGELFF.

V and J are TRBV4-2 and TRBJ2-5; no definite D call. The CDR3 is made up of 13 amino acids. With 2 bases removed from V and 4 bases from J, the gap between germline ends came to 8 bases. Germline V gene lookup returns CDR1 LGHNA and CDR2 YNFKEQ. The CDR3 is CASSQTPRETQYF. The CDR3 DNA follows: TGTGCCAGCAGCCAAACTCCTCGAGAGACCCAGTACTTC.

The rearrangement links TRBV7-3 to TRBJ2-1; 14 positions agree with TRBD2. This CDR3 has 20 residues. V shed 2 bases, J shed 0 bases, and the junction held 9 bases outside the gene matches. Germline CDR1 and CDR2: SGHTA and FQGTGA. The DNA for the CDR3 is TGTGCCAGCAGCTTAGCGCGTCATGGACTAGCGGGGGGCTCCTACAATGAGCAGTTCTTC. Translation gives CASSLARHGLAGGSYNEQFF. Full variable domain (rest looked up from reference TRBV7-3 and TRBJ2-1): GAGVSQTPSNKVTEKGKYVELRCDPISGHTALYWYRQSLGQGPEFLIYFQGTGAADDSGLPNDRFFAVRPEGSVSTLKIQRTERGDSAVYLCASSLARHGLAGGSYNEQFFGPGTRLTVL.

V gene TRBV19 combines with J gene TRBJ2-1; the match to TRBD1 covers 10 bases. V shed 7 bases and J 6 bases; nucleotides not matched to a gene: 3. From germline, CDR1 is LNHDA and CDR2 SQIVND (reference sequence). This CDR3 has 13 residues. For the CDR3, the DNA is TGTGCCAGTACCCGGGACAGGGGCAATGAGCAGTTCTTC. It is translated as CASTRDRGNEQFF. Using reference TRBV19 and TRBJ2-1 for the parts outside the CDR3, the full variable domain is DGGITQSPKYLFRKEGQNVTLSCEQNLNHDAMYWYRQDPGQGLRLIYYSQIVNDFQKGDIAEGYSVSREKKESFPLTVTSAQKNPTAFYLCASTRDRGNEQFFGPGTRLTVL.

This clone turned up a few times. The chain employs TRBV30 and TRBJ1-1; perhaps TRBD1 as D (6 bases). The CDR3 totals 13 residues. The germline CDR1 and CDR2 sequences are GTSNPN and SVGIG (reference sequence). The CDR3 sequence: CAWGQGTNTEAFF. The CDR3 nucleotides are TGTGCTTGGGGGCAGGGGACCAACACTGAAGCTTTCTTT.

This rearrangement joins TRBV2 to TRBJ2-3; D is possibly TRBD2 (5 bases). CDR1 and CDR2 from the germline V gene are SNHLY and FYNNEI. The V end lost 4 bases, the J end lost 4 bases, and 12 bases lay between the germline ends. The CDR3 contains 14 residues. The CDR3, as DNA: TGTGCCAGCAGTGGGGCGGGCCCTGCAGATACGCAGTATTTT. Residues: CASSGAGPADTQYF.

This sequence joins TRBV7-2 and TRBJ1-3; D is ambiguous. Trimming stripped 9 bases from V and 0 bases from J, with 9 bases between. CDR3 length equals 13 residues. The germline V gene has CDR1 SGHTA and CDR2 FQGNSA. The CDR3 DNA is TGTGCCAGTCGGGTTGACTCTGGAAACACCATATATTTT. Protein: CASRVDSGNTIYF.

V usage is TRBV9 and J usage is TRBJ2-5; D possibly corresponds to TRBD1 (6 bases). CDR3 size: 13 residues. CDR1 is SGDLS and CDR2 is YYNGEE in the germline V gene. V was clipped by 1 base and J by 5 bases, with 9 bases between them. CDR3 nucleotides: TGTGCCAGCAGCGTACAGGGGTGGGAGACCCAGTACTTC. It codes for CASSVQGWETQYF.

The rearrangement links TRBV15 to TRBJ2-3, with D perhaps matching TRBD1 (6 bases). The CDR3 has 15 amino acids. CDR1 and CDR2 from the germline V gene are LNHNV and YYDKDF (reference sequence). V shed 0 bases and J shed 2 bases, with 9 bases lying between them. The CDR3 loop reads CATSRDDRNTDTQYF. CDR3 coding DNA: TGTGCCACCAGCAGAGATGACAGGAACACAGATACGCAGTATTTT. Using reference TRBV15 and TRBJ2-3 for the parts outside the CDR3, the full variable domain is DAMVIQNPRYQVTQFGKPVTLSCSQTLNHNVMYWYQQKSSQAPKLLFHYYDKDFNNEADTPDNFQSRRPNTSFCFLDIRSPGLGDTAMYLCATSRDDRNTDTQYFGPGTRLTVL.

The V gene is TRBV11-1, the J gene TRBJ1-1, with D perhaps TRBD1 (5 bases). This CDR3 contains 15 residues. CDR1 and CDR2 from the germline V gene are SGHAT and FQDESV (reference sequence). With 5 bases removed from V and 0 bases from J, the gap between germline ends came to 13 bases. CDR3 residues: CASSLSRGLNTEAFF. The CDR3 nucleotides are TGTGCCAGCAGCCTCTCGCGGGGCTTGAACACTGAAGCTTTCTTT. The whole variable domain, filled in from reference TRBV11-1 and TRBJ1-1, reads EAEVAQSPRYKITEKSQAVAFWCDPISGHATLYWYRQILGQGPELLVQFQDESVVDDSQLPKDRFSAERLKGVDSTLKIQPAELGDSAMYLCASSLSRGLNTEAFFGQGTRLTVV.

The chain recombines TRBV10-2 with TRBJ1-1; possible D gene TRBD1, 5 bases. The germline V gene encodes CDR1 WSHSY and CDR2 SAAADI. The V end was cut by 7 bases, the J end by 0 bases, with 9 bases between. This CDR3 has 13 residues. CDR3 bases: TGCGCCAGCACGGGCAGGGTGAACACTGAAGCTTTCTTT. It yields the protein CASTGRVNTEAFF.

The chain is built from TRBV25-1 and TRBJ1-2; TRBD1 is a possible D gene (5 bases). Per germline, CDR1 MGHDK and CDR2 SYGVNS. This CDR3 has 14 amino acids. The V end lost 3 bases, the J end lost 2 bases, and 10 bases lay between the germline ends. This chain's CDR3 is CASSDAGGNYGYTF. The CDR3 DNA sequence: TGTGCCAGCAGTGATGCGGGGGGGAACTATGGCTACACCTTC.

This rearrangement joins TRBV27 to TRBJ1-5, with TRBD1 matching over 7 bases. Trimming cost V 5 bases and J 4 bases; bases outside gene matches: 11. Germline-derived CDR1 and CDR2 are MNHEY and SMNVEV (reference sequence). The CDR3 has 16 amino acids. CDR3 in DNA: TGTGCCAGCAGTCCACGGGGGACAGTCATAAATCAGCCCCAGCATTTT. Translating gives CASSPRGTVINQPQHF.

The V call is TRBV25-1, the J call TRBJ1-1; no reliable D call. This CDR3 comprises 14 residues. The V gene's germline CDR1 is MGHDK and CDR2 SYGVNS. The V end was cut by 0 bases, the J end by 4 bases, with 9 bases between. The CDR3 protein is CASSEYTSATEAFF. In DNA, the CDR3 is TGTGCCAGCAGTGAATATACGAGCGCCACTGAAGCTTTCTTT.

The chain links TRBV7-3 to TRBJ1-2, with 9 bases lining up with TRBD1. V lost 5 bases, J lost 9 bases, and 10 bases stayed unmatched. The CDR3 covers 14 residues. Per the germline V gene, CDR1 is SGHTA and CDR2 is FQGTGA. CDR3 nucleotides: TGTGCCAGCAGCCCTACAGGGGGCGTAAATCGCTACACCTTC. Translating gives CASSPTGGVNRYTF.

V and J are TRBV28 and TRBJ2-2; 7 bases are shared with TRBD1. The CDR3 consists of 14 residues. The germline V gene has CDR1 MDHEN and CDR2 SYDVKM. J gave up 9 bases and V 8 bases, and 12 bases lay outside the gene matches. The CDR3 spells CASYEGTVIRELFF. The CDR3 nucleotides are TGTGCCAGCTATGAGGGGACAGTGATTCGGGAGCTGTTTTTT.

The gene calls are TRBV7-3 and TRBJ2-2, with 9 bases matching TRBD2. The CDR3 is 15 amino acids. Germline V CDR1 and CDR2: SGHTA, FQGTGA. V lost 2 bases and J lost 7; bases outside the gene matches: 5. CDR3 nucleotides: TGTGCCAGCAGCTTACCTGGGACTAGCCGCGGGGAGCTGTTTTTT. This codes for CASSLPGTSRGELFF.

The chain uses TRBV18 and TRBJ1-2; D perhaps matches TRBD1 (5 bases). Per the germline V gene, CDR1 is KGHSH and CDR2 is LQKENI. V was pared by 0 bases and J by 0 bases, with 11 bases between. The CDR3 sequence is 16 residues long. CDR3 in amino acids: CASSPPGQPPNYGYTF. DNA of the CDR3: TGTGCCAGCTCACCACCGGGGCAGCCTCCTAACTATGGCTACACCTTC.

There are a few counts of this clone. V gene TRBV7-2 combines with J gene TRBJ2-2, with D perhaps TRBD1 (5 bases). V lost 3 bases and J 4 bases, leaving 12 bases between the germline ends. CDR3 length: 15 residues. Germline-derived CDR1 and CDR2 are SGHTA and FQGNSA. The CDR3 is CASSFDRTTTGELFF. CDR3 nucleotides: TGTGCCAGCAGCTTCGACAGAACGACCACCGGGGAGCTGTTTTTT.

The rearrangement links TRBV19 to TRBJ1-2; D is possibly TRBD1 (5 bases). From germline, CDR1 is LNHDA and CDR2 SQIVND (reference sequence). Trimming pared 8 bases from V and 5 bases from J, leaving 18 bases between. The CDR3 sequence is 14 residues long. The CDR3 is CASDSTGTSYGYTF. The CDR3 coding sequence is TGTGCCAGTGATTCCACCGGGACTTCATATGGCTACACCTTC.

This clone appeared a single time. V gene TRBV2 combines with J gene TRBJ1-6, with a weak D call TRBD1 (5 bases). Germline loops: CDR1 SNHLY, CDR2 FYNNEI. The CDR3 is 14 residues long. V lost 3 bases, J lost 9 bases, and 12 bases lay in between. CDR3 in DNA: TGTGCCAGCAGTGAGGACCGGGGGTTTTCACCCCTCCACTTT. Translating it yields CASSEDRGFSPLHF.

The J gene is TRBJ2-4, the V gene TRBV7-9, with 7 bases identical to TRBD2. The germline V gene has CDR1 SEHNR and CDR2 FQNEAQ (reference sequence). This CDR3 region has 14 residues. The V and J ends lost 2 bases and 11 bases, in that order; junction bases with no gene match: 9. Written as DNA, the CDR3 is TGTGCCAGCAGCTTACCCCTCGGCGGGGGATTTCAGTACTTC. It specifies CASSLPLGGGFQYF.

V and J are TRBV5-1 and TRBJ2-5; D remains ambiguous. V shed 0 bases and J shed 1 base, with 7 bases lying between them. The CDR3 covers 14 residues. Germline assignment: CDR1 SGHRS and CDR2 YFSETQ. CDR3: CASSLVPFQETQYF. The CDR3 DNA reads as TGCGCCAGCAGCTTGGTTCCATTCCAAGAGACCCAGTACTTC.